This T cell receptor (beta chain) was observed in a study of PD-1 blockade in classical Hodgkin lymphoma. Trimming stripped 5 bases from V and 3 bases from J, with 9 bases between. The CDR3 covers 12 residues. CDR1 SQVTM and CDR2 ANQGSEA come from the germline V gene. Every patient experienced relapse after autologous stem cell transplantation, and brentuximab vedotin exposure varied. Assay: immunoSEQ multiplex PCR; the TCRdb copy retains only in-frame clones and omits some. The sample lists 30,000 to 40,000 clones; approximately 80% were seen once. Study-wide results and caveats: The authors excluded patients who started nivolumab under 1 year after ASCT. It was reported that newly diagnosed patients had less baseline TCR diversity than healthy donors.

In its sample, this clone was seen a few times. The antigen is not known. The TCR originated in a human donor with classical Hodgkin lymphoma. The sequences come from peripheral blood mononuclear cells (PBMCs), collected at baseline. The chain carries TRBV29-1 and TRBJ2-3, with D possibly matching TRBD2 (5 bases). The CDR3 bases are TGCAGCGTTAAGAGAGGGACAGATACGCAGTATTTT. This translates into CSVKRGTDTQYF.